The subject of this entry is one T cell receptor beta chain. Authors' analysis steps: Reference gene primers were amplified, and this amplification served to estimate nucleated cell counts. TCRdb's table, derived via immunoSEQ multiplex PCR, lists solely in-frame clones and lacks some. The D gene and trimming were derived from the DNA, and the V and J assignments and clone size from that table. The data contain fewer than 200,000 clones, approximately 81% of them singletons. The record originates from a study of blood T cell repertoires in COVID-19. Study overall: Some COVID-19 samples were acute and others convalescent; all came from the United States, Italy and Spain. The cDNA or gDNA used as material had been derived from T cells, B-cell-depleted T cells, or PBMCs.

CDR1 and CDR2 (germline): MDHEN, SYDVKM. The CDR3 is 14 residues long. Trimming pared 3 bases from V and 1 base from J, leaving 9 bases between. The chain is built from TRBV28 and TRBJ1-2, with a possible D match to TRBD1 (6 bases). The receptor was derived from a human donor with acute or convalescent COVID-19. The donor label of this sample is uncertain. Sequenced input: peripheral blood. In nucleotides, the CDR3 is TGTGCCAGCAGTTTGGGACACGATAACTATGGCTACACCTTC. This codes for CASSLGHDNYGYTF.